One and the same sample provided the 22 T cell receptor beta chains below, sequenced in a study of shared clonotypes between healthy human individuals. Assay: immunoSEQ multiplex PCR; the TCRdb copy retains only in-frame clones and omits some. The table includes about 600,000 clones, around 97% detected once. The specimen was naive CD4+ T cells sorted from blood. Subset described: CD45RA+ positively selected. All receptors come from a woman aged 25 to 45 in good health.

The chain uses TRBV28 and TRBJ2-5; TRBD1 aligns across 8 bases. The germline CDR1 and CDR2 sequences are MDHEN and SYDVKM. This CDR3 is built from 15 residues. V lost 2 bases, J lost 0 bases, and 2 bases stayed unmatched. The CDR3 region has the DNA TGTGCCAGCAGTTTACAGGGGGCGAACCAAGAGACCCAGTACTTC. Protein product: CASSLQGANQETQYF.

This clone was seen only once. The sample carries other DNA sequences with the same CDR3. The chain links TRBV5-1 to TRBJ2-7; D possibly uses TRBD1 or TRBD2 (5 bases each). The CDR3 loop spans 13 amino acids. Trimming removed 0 bases at V and 5 bases at J, with 9 bases between. Germline loops: CDR1 SGHRS, CDR2 YFSETQ. The CDR3 nucleotides read TGCGCCAGCAGCTTGGCCGGGGCTGACGAGCAGTACTTC. Amino acid sequence: CASSLAGADEQYF.

The V and J genes are TRBV28 and TRBJ1-1; TRBD1 might be the D (5 bases). The CDR3 runs 14 residues. Germline V lookup: CDR1 MDHEN, CDR2 SYDVKM. The ends were cut back, 5 bases at V and 4 bases at J, with 14 bases in the middle. CDR3 sequence: CASSLEVGTTEAFF. The CDR3 nucleotides are TGTGCCAGCAGTCTCGAAGTCGGGACCACTGAAGCTTTCTTT. The full variable domain, its missing parts supplied by reference TRBV28 and TRBJ1-1, is DVKVTQSSRYLVKRTGEKVFLECVQDMDHENMFWYRQDPGLGLRLIYFSYDVKMKEKGDIPEGYSVSREKKERFSLILESASTNQTSMYLCASSLEVGTTEAFFGQGTRLTVV.

This clone was recorded once. The chain recombines TRBV5-1 with TRBJ2-5, with TRBD1 matching 7 bases. CDR1 and CDR2 (germline): SGHRS, YFSETQ. This CDR3 has 14 amino acids. The J segment lost 2 bases and the V segment lost 4 bases, leaving 5 bases of the junction unmatched. The CDR3 DNA reads TGCGCCAGCAGCCTACAGGGACAGCAAGAGACCCAGTACTTC. As protein: CASSLQGQQETQYF.

The V call is TRBV29-1, the J call TRBJ2-1, with D perhaps TRBD1 or TRBD2 (6 bases each). This CDR3 contains 16 residues. Germline lookup yields CDR1 SQVTM and CDR2 ANQGSEA. Trimming left V 6 bases short and J 7 bases short, with 25 bases between. The CDR3 DNA sequence: TGCAGCGTCCGGACTATTTCTGGAGGGGGGAGGAATGAGCAGTTCTTC. Protein: CSVRTISGGGRNEQFF.

This chain connects TRBV19 to TRBJ2-1; D not certain. Trimming pared 7 bases from V and 2 bases from J, leaving 9 bases between. The length of the CDR3 is 13 residues. The germline V gene has CDR1 LNHDA and CDR2 SQIVND (reference sequence). The CDR3 loop reads CASTEQPYNEQFF. The CDR3 DNA reads as TGTGCCAGTACGGAACAGCCCTACAATGAGCAGTTCTTC.

The V call is TRBV30, the J call TRBJ1-3; maybe TRBD1 (6 bases). The CDR3 is 13 amino acids. Trimming stripped 0 bases from V and 7 bases from J, with 10 bases between. Germline CDR1 GTSNPN, CDR2 SVGIG (reference sequence). The CDR3 loop is CAWSVTGMNTIYF. The CDR3 DNA reads as TGTGCCTGGAGTGTAACAGGGATGAACACCATATATTTT.

V gene TRBV19 combines with J gene TRBJ1-1; D ambiguous. Trimming took off 8 bases at V and 1 base at J, with 8 bases between the two ends. This CDR3 comprises 12 residues. The germline V gene has CDR1 LNHDA and CDR2 SQIVND (reference sequence). The CDR3 DNA reads as TGTGCCAGTGGGCCGGCGAACACTGAAGCTTTCTTT. Translation gives CASGPANTEAFF.

This chain links TRBV10-3 with TRBJ2-1; 15 bases match TRBD2. Germline CDR1 is ENHRY and CDR2 is SYGVKD. V lost 4 bases and J lost 0; bases outside the gene matches: 4. The CDR3 loop spans 18 amino acids. The CDR3 is CAISVGLAGGSSYNEQFF. The CDR3 DNA follows: TGTGCCATCAGTGTTGGACTAGCGGGGGGGAGCTCCTACAATGAGCAGTTCTTC.

The chain employs TRBV5-1 and TRBJ2-2, with 11 bases lining up with TRBD1. This CDR3 contains 15 residues. V shed 3 bases and J 4 bases; nucleotides not matched to a gene: 2. CDR1 is SGHRS and CDR2 is YFSETQ in the germline V gene. CDR3 sequence reads: CASSSGTGGTGELFF. The CDR3, as DNA: TGCGCCAGCAGCTCCGGGACAGGGGGCACCGGGGAGCTGTTTTTT.

This clone came up once. The CDR3: CASSLALAGLSYEQYF. DNA for the CDR3: TGCGCCAGCAGCTTGGCACTAGCGGGCCTCTCCTACGAGCAGTACTTC. This rearrangement joins TRBV5-1 to TRBJ2-7; 9 bases match TRBD2. This CDR3 has 16 amino acids. V gave up 0 bases and J gave up 0 bases; unmatched junction bases: 4. Germline V gene lookup returns CDR1 SGHRS and CDR2 YFSETQ.

J is TRBJ2-6 and V is TRBV29-1; 7 bases are a match to TRBD1. V was clipped by 7 bases and J by 2 bases; unmatched bases: 14. The CDR3 is made up of 17 amino acids. Germline V gene lookup returns CDR1 SQVTM and CDR2 ANQGSEA. CDR3 in DNA: TGCAGCGACGTCCGTCGGGACAGCGATACTGGGGCCAACGTCCTGACTTTC. Its translation is CSDVRRDSDTGANVLTF.

The chain employs TRBV2 and TRBJ1-3; 7 nucleotides match TRBD1. The germline gives CDR1 SNHLY, CDR2 FYNNEI. The CDR3 is made up of 16 amino acids. The V and J ends lost 8 bases and 3 bases, in that order; junction bases with no gene match: 13. The CDR3 reads CASLGRDRRFGNTIYF. The CDR3 DNA reads as TGTGCCAGCTTGGGGCGGGACAGAAGGTTTGGAAACACCATATATTTT. The full variable domain, completed using reference TRBV2 and TRBJ1-3, is EPEVTQTPSHQVTQMGQEVILRCVPISNHLYFYWYRQILGQKVEFLVSFYNNEISEKSEIFDDQFSVERPDGSNFTLKIRSTKLEDSAMYFCASLGRDRRFGNTIYFGEGSWLTVV.

The chain uses TRBV10-1 and TRBJ1-2; tentative D call: TRBD1 (6 bases). The CDR3 loop spans 13 amino acids. Germline V gives CDR1 WNHNN, CDR2 SYGVQD (reference sequence). V dropped 2 bases and J dropped 3 bases, with 7 bases sitting between them. CDR3 in DNA: TGCGCCAGCAGTGAGAACAGGGACTATGGCTACACCTTC. Translating gives CASSENRDYGYTF.

The gene calls are TRBV18 and TRBJ1-1; 12 bases are shared with TRBD1. CDR1 is KGHSH and CDR2 is LQKENI in the germline V gene. V lost 1 base to trimming and J lost 7 bases; unmatched junction nucleotides: 7. The CDR3 totals 16 residues. The CDR3 region has the DNA TGTGCCAGCTCACCACGGGGCGGGACAGGGGGCGATGAAGCTTTCTTT. Its protein is CASSPRGGTGGDEAFF.

This clone was recorded only once. The J gene is TRBJ2-7, the V gene TRBV7-9; the D gene could be TRBD1 or TRBD2 (5 bases each). This CDR3 has 16 amino acids. V gave up 5 bases and J gave up 4 bases, with 21 bases separating them. Germline CDR1 reads SEHNR; CDR2 reads FQNEAQ (reference sequence). CDR3 loop: CASSPNYRDGIYEQYF. The CDR3 DNA follows: TGTGCCAGCAGCCCGAACTACCGGGACGGAATTTACGAGCAGTACTTC.

The chain is built from TRBV28 and TRBJ1-5; possible D gene TRBD1, 6 bases. CDR3 length: 15 residues. Between the trimmed V and J ends, which lost 5 bases and 3 bases, there was a span of 14 bases. In germline, CDR1 is MDHEN, CDR2 SYDVKM. The chain's CDR3 is CASSNRQDHNQPQHF. The CDR3 DNA reads TGTGCCAGCAGTAACCGACAGGATCACAATCAGCCCCAGCATTTT.

The rearrangement joins TRBV18 to TRBJ2-7; D could derive from TRBD1 or TRBD2 (5 bases each). Germline values: CDR1 KGHSH, CDR2 LQKENI. The CDR3 runs 14 residues. Trimming pared 3 bases from V and 4 bases from J, leaving 13 bases between. The CDR3 loop reads CASSPQDEGYEQYF. The CDR3 DNA is TGTGCCAGCTCACCTCAAGACGAGGGGTACGAGCAGTACTTC.

The V gene is TRBV6-1, the J gene TRBJ1-4; 10 bases are a match to TRBD1. Germline V CDR1 and CDR2: MNHNS, SASEGT. CDR3 length: 14 amino acids. The trim removed 5 bases at V and 8 bases at J, leaving 5 bases unmatched. In nucleotides, the CDR3 is TGTGCCAGCAGTATGGGGACAGGGGTCGAAAAACTGTTTTTT. It specifies CASSMGTGVEKLFF.

The chain has TRBV2 and TRBJ2-3; maybe TRBD2 (6 bases). This CDR3 has 14 amino acids. The germline CDR1 and CDR2 sequences are SNHLY and FYNNEI. V was clipped by 5 bases and J by 1 base, with 10 bases between them. The CDR3 DNA follows: TGTGCCAGCAGTCGGGACTTACGCACAGATACGCAGTATTTT. Translation gives CASSRDLRTDTQYF.

V is TRBV4-1 and J is TRBJ2-1; the match to TRBD2 covers 9 bases. This CDR3 spans 15 amino acids. CDR1 MGHRA and CDR2 YSYEKL come from the germline V gene. The V gene end was trimmed by 4 bases and the J gene end by 2 bases; junction bases not matched to a gene: 3. The CDR3 spells CASSPPSGTYNEQFF. The CDR3 DNA is TGCGCCAGCAGCCCTCCTAGCGGGACCTACAATGAGCAGTTCTTC.

The chain is built from TRBV2 and TRBJ1-1; 7 bases agree with TRBD1. CDR1 and CDR2 from the germline V gene are SNHLY and FYNNEI. Trimming cost V 6 bases and J 1 base; bases outside gene matches: 2. The CDR3 is 13 residues long. This CDR3 is CASRGQPNTEAFF. In DNA, the CDR3 is TGTGCCAGCAGGGGACAGCCGAACACTGAAGCTTTCTTT.